The rows below give T cell receptor beta chains drawn from one sample of a study of tumor-infiltrating lymphocytes in primary liver carcinoma. TCRdb redid the calling of the multiplex PCR reads with MiXCR, one entry per CDR3 protein. The table records 20,000 to 25,000 distinct CDR3 sequences, nearly 80% of them present only once. The sample taken for sequencing was liver tumor tissue from sampling region 1. All receptors derive from a woman under 40 with primary liver carcinoma and hepatitis B virus infection. Both conserved end residues are part of each CDR3. A D gene is named only where the DNA matches it firmly.

TRBV30	TRBJ1-3	13	-	CAWSPHSGNTIYF
TRBV11-3	TRBJ2-7	15	-	CASIFGTFTTYEQYF
TRBV5-8	TRBJ2-1	11	-	CVLGRFVEQFF
TRBV29-1	TRBJ1-2	12	-	CSVVHWGGGYSF
TRBV4-3	TRBJ2-2	19	TRBD2	CASSVLAGGPRSNTGELFF
TRBV11-2	TRBJ2-1	16	TRBD2	CANSTSLAGRYNEQFF
TRBV29-1	TRBJ1-1	12	-	CSVETWSTKAFF
TRBV11-3	TRBJ2-7	13	-	CVSSLGYLHERYF
TRBV12-3/TRBV12-4	TRBJ2-2	19	TRBD2	CASSQLGLASFPNTGELFF
TRBV11-2	TRBJ2-3	16	TRBD2	CANSAGLVGIVDTQYF
TRBV29-1	TRBJ2-5	15	-	CSVEVGREVRETQYF
TRBV6-1	TRBJ2-5	14	-	CASSFSGRSETQHF
TRBV7-9	TRBJ1-1	14	-	CGSSFGQGNTETLF
TRBV11-1	TRBJ2-4	17	TRBD2	CASSFPCTSGTKNIQYF
TRBV30	TRBJ1-1	12	-	CSWSEVLIEAFF
TRBV4-2	TRBJ2-7	16	TRBD1	CASSLLIFDRDYEQYF
TRBV29-1	TRBJ2-7	12	-	CSVEEKGRGQYF
TRBV7-9	TRBJ1-1	14	-	CATSFGQGSTEAFF
TRBV5-4	TRBJ2-3	18	TRBD2	CANSNPAASGCRTDTQYF
TRBV12-3/TRBV12-4	TRBJ2-3	15	-	CASSFHPPSTDTWYF
TRBV4-3	TRBJ2-1	14	-	CASIYTELVIEQFF
TRBV6-2/TRBV6-3	TRBJ1-5	13	-	CASSYQDNQPQHF
TRBV11-2	TRBJ2-1	16	-	CANSTTLVGGYNEQFF
TRBV4-2	TRBJ2-5	15	TRBD1	CTCSQEGTGQGTQYF
TRBV11-3	TRBJ2-1	15	-	CASSRLAGRGYEHIF
TRBV11-2	TRBJ2-1	15	-	CANSLEGGEINEQFF
TRBV6-1	TRBJ1-6	16	-	CASSEGPSSYNSPLHF
TRBV24-1	TRBJ2-3	14	-	CVTSGAIGTVTQYF
TRBV6-6	TRBJ2-1	17	TRBD2	CASSRRCSGHIYNEQFF
TRBV28	TRBJ1-5	12	-	CASSRGGQPPRF
TRBV11-2	TRBJ1-2	13	-	CASTQVGGGGYAF
TRBV7-8	TRBJ2-7	16	-	CASSPLLVGEGPEQYF
TRBV7-3	TRBJ2-1	16	TRBD1	CASSLQRGQGNHEQFF
TRBV5-6	TRBJ2-4	15	-	CTGSQRVVVKNIQYF
TRBV6-5	TRBJ2-2	15	-	CASSPRTRFTVELFF
TRBV28	TRBJ2-5	15	-	CVCTTGLSLGETQYF
TRBV6-1	TRBJ2-7	13	-	CTSSEWVFYDQYF
TRBV6-5	TRBJ2-2	14	-	CGSPRTEFTGELFF
TRBV29-1	TRBJ2-5	14	TRBD2	CSVARLAGRETQYF
TRBV11-2	TRBJ2-1	16	-	CASSFGSERVGKGQFF
TRBV5-6	TRBJ1-3	15	TRBD1	CANNAGTGSGNSIYF
TRBV12-3/TRBV12-4	TRBJ2-5	15	-	CASKTYPGSEETQYF
TRBV7-2	TRBJ2-1	15	TRBD1	CVSSGADRGRNEQFF
TRBV5-1	TRBJ2-7	15	TRBD2	CAGSFSSGDTCEQYF
TRBV5-5	TRBJ2-1	15	TRBD1	CASSLWTGTYNEQFF
TRBV29-1	TRBJ1-5	12	-	CSVGTSSQPQHF
TRBV11-2	TRBJ2-1	17	TRBD2	CVSSLPLSAVGGDEQFF
TRBV28	TRBJ2-4	12	-	CTSSFDKNIQYF